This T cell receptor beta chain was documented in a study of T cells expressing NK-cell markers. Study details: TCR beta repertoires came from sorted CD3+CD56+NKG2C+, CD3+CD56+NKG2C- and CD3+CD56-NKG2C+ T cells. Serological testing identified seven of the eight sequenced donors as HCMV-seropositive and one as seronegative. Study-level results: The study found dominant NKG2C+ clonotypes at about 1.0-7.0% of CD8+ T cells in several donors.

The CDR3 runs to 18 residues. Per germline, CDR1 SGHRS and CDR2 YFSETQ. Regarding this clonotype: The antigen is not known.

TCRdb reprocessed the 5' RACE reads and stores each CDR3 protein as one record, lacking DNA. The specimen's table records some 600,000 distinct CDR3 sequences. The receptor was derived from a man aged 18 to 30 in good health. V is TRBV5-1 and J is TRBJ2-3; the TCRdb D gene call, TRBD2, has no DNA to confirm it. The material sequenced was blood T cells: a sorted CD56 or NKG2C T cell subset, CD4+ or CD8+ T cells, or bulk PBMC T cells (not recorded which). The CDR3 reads CASSWGPLWASSTDTQYF.